This T cell receptor (beta chain) came from a study of cytomegalovirus exposure and HLA in healthy donors (dated by TCRdb to about 2017). Regarding the study in general: The roughly 700 repertoires of the first cohort and the approximately 130 validation repertoires were produced on the same platform, according to a later analysis. High-throughput TCR immunosequencing, statistical association of individual TCRs with disease status, and machine learning were combined to predict cytomegalovirus infection status. Along with the roughly 610-subject first cohort, a separate validation cohort of about 110 different subjects was used. The study aimed to test whether cataloging public T cell receptors could reveal signatures of past pathogen exposure.

With respect to this clone: Its antigen target is currently unknown. No base-level quality is on record; no much larger clone is a single base apart.

The CDR3 sequence holds 12 residues, the cysteine and phenylalanine included. The entry retains the CDR3 DNA only, 36 bases that are in frame from base 1. Relative to germline, V is 1 base shorter and J is 7 bases shorter, with 8 bases between their ends. CDR1 and CDR2 (GTSNPN, SVGIG) derive from the germline V gene (reference sequence). The library came from the immunoSEQ multiplex PCR assay. Per the authors' processing: A statistical classification framework was developed to diagnose cytomegalovirus status using the catalog of TCR beta chain sequences. TCRdb took over this immuneACCESS table, retaining in-frame rearrangements with V and J assigned. Such tables are incomplete; in checked studies, under half of the missing clones stem from an unresolved V gene, and the remainder is unexplained. D and trimming come from the DNA, and the V and J calls and clone size come from that table. The sample table holds roughly 230,000 clones, of which less than 95% were seen once. Of the sample, approximately 3.1% falls within the top ten clones.

Study-wide conclusions, independent of this receptor: The study gave a list of 150 to 200 TCR beta chains associated with cytomegalovirus. Most TCR sequences were seen in very few donors, while some public TCRs were found in many individuals. The classifier was reported to diagnose cytomegalovirus status with high specificity and sensitivity in both the original cohort and the validation cohort. It was suggested by the authors that the approach could potentially be generalized to other disease states and immunological phenotypes. Of the cluster scores, around 95% were above 0 in a later analysis, which found that TCRs clustered in the first cohort also tended to co-occur in the roughly 130 validation repertoires. A later analysis lacked HLA typing for the validation cohort, so it scored co-occurrence in that cohort across all 120 or so repertoires. In vitro tests confirmed that a few of the cytomegalovirus-associated TCR beta chains recognize cytomegalovirus antigens.

The donors belonged to the validation cohort of around 120 subjects, which was separate from the approximately 700-subject first cohort. Rearrangement joined TRBV30 to TRBJ2-1, with no confident D gene call. The sequenced material came from PBMCs. The source of this sequence is a woman in her 30s in good health and CMV-seronegative. The CDR3 amino acid sequence is: CAWSGDANEQFF. The DNA sequence is TGTGCCTGGAGTGGAGACGCTAATGAGCAGTTCTTC.